Below are 18 T cell receptor beta chains sequenced from a single sample in a study of blood T cell repertoires in COVID-19. TCRdb keeps only in-frame clones here, not all; method: immunoSEQ multiplex PCR. The sample has a few hundred thousand clones; 75% to 90% are singletons. Material: peripheral blood. The receptors derive from a woman in her sixties with acute or convalescent COVID-19.

The chain has TRBV27 and TRBJ1-5; 7 bases fit TRBD1. The CDR3 is 15 residues long. V was clipped by 0 bases and J by 3 bases; unmatched bases: 2. Germline V gene lookup returns CDR1 MNHEY and CDR2 SMNVEV (reference sequence). CDR3 sequence reads: CASSLSGQYNQPQHF. The CDR3 nucleotides read TGTGCCAGCAGTTTATCGGGACAGTACAATCAGCCCCAGCATTTT.

The chain employs TRBV7-9 and TRBJ1-5; TRBD1 might be the D (6 bases). This CDR3 comprises 14 residues. Germline CDR1 reads SEHNR; CDR2 reads FQNEAQ (reference sequence). Trimming left V 4 bases short and J 4 bases short, with 11 bases between. CDR3 coding DNA: TGTGCCAGCAGCTCGCCAGGACAGAATCAGCCCCAGCATTTT. Its protein is CASSSPGQNQPQHF. Complete variable domain (other parts from reference TRBV7-9 and TRBJ1-5): DTGVSQNPRHKITKRGQNVTFRCDPISEHNRLYWYRQTLGQGPEFLTYFQNEAQLEKSRLLSDRFSAERPKGSFSTLEIQRTEQGDSAMYLCASSSPGQNQPQHFGDGTRLSIL.

This sequence joins TRBV28 and TRBJ1-4, with a tentative D call TRBD1 (5 bases). The CDR3 has 15 amino acids. Germline CDR1 reads MDHEN; CDR2 reads SYDVKM. With 5 bases removed from V and 6 bases from J, the gap between germline ends came to 16 bases. The CDR3 region has the DNA TGTGCCAGCAGTAGTACAGGAGACAGCCATGAAAAACTGTTTTTT. This translates into CASSSTGDSHEKLFF.

The rearrangement joins TRBV6-5 to TRBJ2-7; D is unresolved. V lost 1 base and J 5 bases, leaving 3 bases between the germline ends. The V gene's germline CDR1 is MNHEY and CDR2 SVGAGI. The CDR3 has 11 amino acids. The CDR3 nucleotides read TGTGCCAGCAGTTACTTAAACGAGCAGTACTTC. It encodes CASSYLNEQYF.

V and J are TRBV11-3 and TRBJ2-2; 8 bases agree with TRBD2. The ends lost 4 bases at V and 1 base at J; junction bases unmatched: 2. The CDR3 runs 15 residues. Germline loops: CDR1 SGHNT, CDR2 YENEEA. CDR3 nucleotides: TGTGCCAGCAGCTCGACTAGCGAGAACACCGGGGAGCTGTTTTTT. This gives the protein CASSSTSENTGELFF.

This clone is a singleton in its sample. J is TRBJ2-3 and V is TRBV19, with 9 bases lining up with TRBD1. CDR3 length: 14 residues. Looked up from germline, CDR1 is LNHDA and CDR2 is SQIVND (reference sequence). Losses at the gene ends were 8 bases for V and 0 bases for J; bases not matched to a gene: 3. Here the CDR3 reads CASSGQGSTDTQYF. DNA of the CDR3: TGTGCCAGTTCAGGACAGGGGAGCACAGATACGCAGTATTTT. The variable domain in full, with the rest retrieved from reference TRBV19 and TRBJ2-3, is DGGITQSPKYLFRKEGQNVTLSCEQNLNHDAMYWYRQDPGQGLRLIYYSQIVNDFQKGDIAEGYSVSREKKESFPLTVTSAQKNPTAFYLCASSGQGSTDTQYFGPGTRLTVL.

The J gene is TRBJ1-6, the V gene TRBV7-2; 7 nucleotides agree with TRBD1. V lost 2 bases, J lost 5 bases, and 3 bases stayed unmatched. The CDR3 spans 15 residues. Germline V lookup: CDR1 SGHTA, CDR2 FQGNSA. For the CDR3, the DNA is TGTGCCAGCAGCTTAAGGGGGACAGATAATTCACCCCTCCACTTT. Amino acids: CASSLRGTDNSPLHF. The complete variable domain, with remaining parts taken from reference TRBV7-2 and TRBJ1-6, reads GAGVSQSPSNKVTEKGKDVELRCDPISGHTALYWYRQSLGQGLEFLIYFQGNSAPDKSGLPSDRFSAERTGGSVSTLTIQRTQQEDSAVYLCASSLRGTDNSPLHFGNGTRLTVT.

The V and J genes are TRBV10-3 and TRBJ1-1; 11 bases line up with TRBD1. V shed 3 bases, J shed 7 bases, and the junction held 1 base outside the gene matches. Germline V gene sequence: CDR1 ENHRY, CDR2 SYGVKD. This CDR3 comprises 13 residues. The CDR3 nucleotides are TGTGCCATCAGTGAAGGGACAGGGGGTGAAGCTTTCTTT. Translating it yields CAISEGTGGEAFF.

This clone was recorded once. V usage is TRBV9 and J usage is TRBJ2-3, with D tentatively TRBD1 (5 bases). Germline CDR1 SGDLS, CDR2 YYNGEE. CDR3 length: 15 amino acids. The ends were cut back, 0 bases at V and 2 bases at J, with 10 bases in the middle. The CDR3 DNA reads as TGTGCCAGCAGCGTAGTTGGGGCCTCCACAGATACGCAGTATTTT. As protein: CASSVVGASTDTQYF.

A single count supports this clone. The sample has other DNA sequences that encode this CDR3 too. This chain uses TRBV11-1 with TRBJ2-3; TRBD2 agrees at 10 bases. The CDR3 contains 15 residues. The germline V gene has CDR1 SGHAT and CDR2 FQDESV (reference sequence). The V gene end was trimmed by 5 bases and the J gene end by 1 base; junction bases not matched to a gene: 3. CDR3 in DNA: TGTGCCAGCAGCCTCGGGACTAGCGGCACAGATACGCAGTATTTT. It is translated as CASSLGTSGTDTQYF.

The rearrangement uses TRBV7-2 and TRBJ2-3; 7 nucleotides agree with TRBD1. Unmatched junction bases numbered 8, after V lost 5 bases and J lost 6 bases. In germline, CDR1 is SGHTA, CDR2 FQGNSA. The CDR3 runs to 14 residues. This chain's CDR3 is CASSRGQGGDTQYF. In nucleotides, the CDR3 is TGTGCCAGCAGCAGGGGGCAGGGTGGTGATACGCAGTATTTT.

The chain employs TRBV4-1 and TRBJ1-1; D ambiguous. V lost 1 base and J lost 3, with 6 bases in between. Germline assignment: CDR1 MGHRA and CDR2 YSYEKL. The CDR3 is 13 residues long. The CDR3 loop is CASSQGRDTEAFF. The DNA for the CDR3 is TGCGCCAGCAGCCAAGGGAGGGACACTGAAGCTTTCTTT.

The genes are TRBV4-3 and TRBJ2-7, with 9 bases aligning to TRBD2. CDR3 length: 15 amino acids. J gave up 0 bases and V 1 base, and 1 base lay outside the gene matches. The germline gives CDR1 LGHNA, CDR2 YSLEER. CDR3 nucleotides: TGCGCCAGCAGCCAAGTAGCGGGAGACTCCTACGAGCAGTACTTC. It encodes CASSQVAGDSYEQYF.

This chain links TRBV28 with TRBJ2-7; 7 bases are shared with TRBD1. This CDR3 is built from 13 residues. Germline trimming cut 6 bases from V and 10 bases from J; bases unmatched to any gene: 12. CDR1 is MDHEN and CDR2 is SYDVKM in the germline V gene. DNA of the CDR3: TGTGCCAGCAGCCCAGGACAGGCCCCAAATCAGTACTTC. It encodes CASSPGQAPNQYF.

The chain uses TRBV5-5 and TRBJ2-3; TRBD1 matches 12 bases. Unmatched junction bases numbered 8, after V lost 4 bases and J lost 5 bases. Germline CDR1 SGHKS, CDR2 YYEKEE (reference sequence). The CDR3 length is 16 residues. The CDR3: CASSAPGQGALDTQYF. The CDR3 bases are TGTGCCAGCAGCGCCCCGGGACAGGGGGCGTTAGATACGCAGTATTTT.

This rearrangement joins TRBV4-1 to TRBJ1-4; TRBD1 matches 8 bases. Germline-derived CDR1 and CDR2 are MGHRA and YSYEKL. This CDR3 is 15 amino acids long. Trimming took 3 bases from V and 3 from J; bases not matched to a gene: 3. The CDR3 region is CASSHPGQANEKLFF. CDR3 bases: TGCGCCAGCAGCCACCCGGGACAGGCTAATGAAAAACTGTTTTTT.

This clone was seen only once. The chain recombines TRBV5-6 with TRBJ2-5; D is possibly TRBD1 (6 bases). Between the trimmed V and J ends, which lost 2 bases and 4 bases, there was a span of 9 bases. Germline V gives CDR1 SGHDT, CDR2 YYEEEE. This CDR3 has 13 amino acids. CDR3 coding DNA: TGTGCCAGCAGCTTAACAGGGTCAGAGACCCAGTACTTC. Its translation is CASSLTGSETQYF.

J is TRBJ1-1 and V is TRBV6-6; TRBD1 is a possible D gene (5 bases). From germline, CDR1 is MNHNY and CDR2 SVGAGI (reference sequence). The CDR3 totals 12 residues. V was clipped by 3 bases and J by 11 bases, with 13 bases between them. The CDR3 here is CASSYRQLEAFF. The CDR3 bases are TGTGCCAGCAGTTATCGACAGCTTGAGGCTTTCTTT.